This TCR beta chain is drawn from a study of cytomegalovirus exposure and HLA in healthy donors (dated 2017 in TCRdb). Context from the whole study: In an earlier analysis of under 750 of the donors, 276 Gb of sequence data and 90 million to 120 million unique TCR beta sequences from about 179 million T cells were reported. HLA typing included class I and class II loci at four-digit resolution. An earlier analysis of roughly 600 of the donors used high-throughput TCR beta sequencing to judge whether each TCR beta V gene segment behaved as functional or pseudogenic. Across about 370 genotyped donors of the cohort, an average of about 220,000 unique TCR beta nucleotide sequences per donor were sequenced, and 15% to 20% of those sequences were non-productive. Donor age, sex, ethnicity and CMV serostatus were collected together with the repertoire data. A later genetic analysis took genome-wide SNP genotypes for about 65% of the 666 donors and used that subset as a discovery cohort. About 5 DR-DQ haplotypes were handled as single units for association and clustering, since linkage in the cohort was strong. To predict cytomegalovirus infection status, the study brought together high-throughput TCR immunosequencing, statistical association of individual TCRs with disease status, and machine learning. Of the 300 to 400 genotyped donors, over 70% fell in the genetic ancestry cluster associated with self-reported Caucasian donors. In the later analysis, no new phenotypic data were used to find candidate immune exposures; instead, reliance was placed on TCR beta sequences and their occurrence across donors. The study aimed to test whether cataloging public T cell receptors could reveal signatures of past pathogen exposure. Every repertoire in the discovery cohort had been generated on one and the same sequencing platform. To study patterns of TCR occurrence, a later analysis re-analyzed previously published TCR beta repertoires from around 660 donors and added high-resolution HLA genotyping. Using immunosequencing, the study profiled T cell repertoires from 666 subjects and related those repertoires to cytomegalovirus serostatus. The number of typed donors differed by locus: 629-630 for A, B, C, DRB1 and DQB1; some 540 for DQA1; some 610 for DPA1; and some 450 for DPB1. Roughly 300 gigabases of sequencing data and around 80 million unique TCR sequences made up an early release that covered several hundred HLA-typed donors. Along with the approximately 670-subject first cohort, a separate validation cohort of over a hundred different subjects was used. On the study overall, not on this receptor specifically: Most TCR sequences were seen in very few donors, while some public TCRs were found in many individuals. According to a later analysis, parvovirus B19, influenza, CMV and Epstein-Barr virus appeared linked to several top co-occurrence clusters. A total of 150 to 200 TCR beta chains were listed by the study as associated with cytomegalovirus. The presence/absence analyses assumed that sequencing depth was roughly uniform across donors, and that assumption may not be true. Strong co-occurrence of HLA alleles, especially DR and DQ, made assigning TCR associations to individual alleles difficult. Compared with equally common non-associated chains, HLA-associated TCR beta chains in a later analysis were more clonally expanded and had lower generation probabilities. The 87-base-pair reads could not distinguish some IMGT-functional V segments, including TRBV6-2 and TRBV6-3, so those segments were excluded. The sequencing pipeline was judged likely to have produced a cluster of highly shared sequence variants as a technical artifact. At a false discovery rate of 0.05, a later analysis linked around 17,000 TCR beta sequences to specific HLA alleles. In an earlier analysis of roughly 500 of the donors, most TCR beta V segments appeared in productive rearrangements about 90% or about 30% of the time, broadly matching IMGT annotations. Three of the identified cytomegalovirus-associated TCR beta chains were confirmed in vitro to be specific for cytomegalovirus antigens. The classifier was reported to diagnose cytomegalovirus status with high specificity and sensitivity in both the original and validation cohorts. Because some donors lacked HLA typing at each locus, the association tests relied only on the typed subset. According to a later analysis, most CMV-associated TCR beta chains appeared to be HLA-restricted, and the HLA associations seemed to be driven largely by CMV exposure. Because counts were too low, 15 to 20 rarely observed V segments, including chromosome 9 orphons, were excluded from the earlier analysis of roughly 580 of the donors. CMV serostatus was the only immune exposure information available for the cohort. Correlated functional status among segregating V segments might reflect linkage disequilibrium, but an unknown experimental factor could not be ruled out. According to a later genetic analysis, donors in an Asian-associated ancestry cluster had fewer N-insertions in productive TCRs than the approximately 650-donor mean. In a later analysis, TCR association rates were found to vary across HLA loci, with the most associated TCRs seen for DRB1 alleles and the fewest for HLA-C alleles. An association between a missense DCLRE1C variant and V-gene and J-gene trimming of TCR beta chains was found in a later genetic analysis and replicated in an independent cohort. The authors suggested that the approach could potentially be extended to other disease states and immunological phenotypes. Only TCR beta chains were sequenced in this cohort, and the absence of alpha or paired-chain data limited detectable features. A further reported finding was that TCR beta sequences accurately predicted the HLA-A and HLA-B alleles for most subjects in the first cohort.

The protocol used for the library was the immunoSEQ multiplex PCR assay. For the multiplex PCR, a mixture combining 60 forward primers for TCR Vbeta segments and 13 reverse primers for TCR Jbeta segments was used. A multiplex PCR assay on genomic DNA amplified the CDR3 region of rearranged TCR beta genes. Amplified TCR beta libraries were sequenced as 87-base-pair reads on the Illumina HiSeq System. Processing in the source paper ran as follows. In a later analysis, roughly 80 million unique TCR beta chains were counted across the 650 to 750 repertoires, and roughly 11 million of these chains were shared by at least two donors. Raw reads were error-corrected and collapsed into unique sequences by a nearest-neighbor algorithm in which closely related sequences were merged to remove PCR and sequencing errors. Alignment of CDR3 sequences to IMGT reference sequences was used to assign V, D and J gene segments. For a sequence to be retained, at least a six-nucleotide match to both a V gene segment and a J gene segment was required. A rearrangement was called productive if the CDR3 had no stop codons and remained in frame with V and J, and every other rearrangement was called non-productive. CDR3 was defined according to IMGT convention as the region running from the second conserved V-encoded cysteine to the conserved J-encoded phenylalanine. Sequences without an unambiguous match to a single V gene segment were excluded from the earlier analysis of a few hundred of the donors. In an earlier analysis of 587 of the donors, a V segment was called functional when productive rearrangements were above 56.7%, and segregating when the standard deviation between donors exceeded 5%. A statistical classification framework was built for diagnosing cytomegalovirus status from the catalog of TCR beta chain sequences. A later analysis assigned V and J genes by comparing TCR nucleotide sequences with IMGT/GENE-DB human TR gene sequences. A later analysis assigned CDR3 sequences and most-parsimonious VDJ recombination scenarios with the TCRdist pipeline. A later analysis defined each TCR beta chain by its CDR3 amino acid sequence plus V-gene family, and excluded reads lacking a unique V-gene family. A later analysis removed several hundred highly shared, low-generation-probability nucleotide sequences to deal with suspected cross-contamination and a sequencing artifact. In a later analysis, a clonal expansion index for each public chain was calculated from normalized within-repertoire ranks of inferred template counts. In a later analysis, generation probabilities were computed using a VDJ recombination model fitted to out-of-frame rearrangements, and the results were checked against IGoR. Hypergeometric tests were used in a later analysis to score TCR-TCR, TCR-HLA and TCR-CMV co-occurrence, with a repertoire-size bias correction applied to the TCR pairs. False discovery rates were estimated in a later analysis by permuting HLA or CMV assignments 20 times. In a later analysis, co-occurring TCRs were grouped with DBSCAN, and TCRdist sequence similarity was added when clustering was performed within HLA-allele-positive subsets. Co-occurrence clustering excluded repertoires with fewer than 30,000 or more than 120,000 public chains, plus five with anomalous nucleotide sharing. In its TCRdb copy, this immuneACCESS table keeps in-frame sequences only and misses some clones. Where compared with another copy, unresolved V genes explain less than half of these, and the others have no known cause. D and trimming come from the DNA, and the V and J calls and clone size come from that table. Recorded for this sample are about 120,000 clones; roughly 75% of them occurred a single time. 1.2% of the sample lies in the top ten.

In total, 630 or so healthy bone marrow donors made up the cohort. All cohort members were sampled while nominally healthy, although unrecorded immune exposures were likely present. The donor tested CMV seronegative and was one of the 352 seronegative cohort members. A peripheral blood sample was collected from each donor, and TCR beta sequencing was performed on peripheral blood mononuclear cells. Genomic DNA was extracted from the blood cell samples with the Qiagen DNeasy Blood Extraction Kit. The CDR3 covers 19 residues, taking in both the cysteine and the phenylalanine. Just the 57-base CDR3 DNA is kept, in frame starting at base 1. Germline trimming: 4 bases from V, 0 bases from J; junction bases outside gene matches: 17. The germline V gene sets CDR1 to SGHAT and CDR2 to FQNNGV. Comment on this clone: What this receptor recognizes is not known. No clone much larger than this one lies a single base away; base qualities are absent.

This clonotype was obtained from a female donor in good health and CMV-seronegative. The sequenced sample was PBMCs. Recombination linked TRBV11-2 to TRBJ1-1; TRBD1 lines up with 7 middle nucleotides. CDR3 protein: CASSSQPGGRGLMNTEAFF. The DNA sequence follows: TGTGCCAGCAGCTCCCAGCCAGGGGGACGTGGCCTCATGAACACTGAAGCTTTCTTT.